This T cell receptor (beta chain) was sequenced for a study of cytomegalovirus exposure and HLA in healthy donors. Overall study results and limits: The finding came from a later analysis; first-cohort TCR clusters tended to co-occur in the 130 or so validation repertoires. Specific recognition of CMV antigens was confirmed in vitro for a few chains (all CMV-associated).

With 0 bases removed from V and 5 bases from J, the gap between germline ends came to 13 bases. This CDR3 region has 15 residues. Germline lookup yields CDR1 SGHTA and CDR2 FQGNSA. This clone was seen just once. The antigen is undetermined. The protocol was immunoSEQ multiplex PCR, while the TCRdb copy is restricted to in-frame clones and leaves out a portion. The data contain around 62,000 clones, around nine tenths of them singletons. This chain connects TRBV7-2 to TRBJ1-2; a weak D match, TRBD1 (5 bases). Input material: PBMCs. The TCR comes from a woman younger than 30 in good health and CMV-seronegative. CDR3 residues: CASSLAAGARYGYTF. DNA for the CDR3: TGTGCCAGCAGCTTAGCGGCTGGGGCGCGATATGGCTACACCTTC. The complete variable domain, with remaining parts taken from reference TRBV7-2 and TRBJ1-2, reads GAGVSQSPSNKVTEKGKDVELRCDPISGHTALYWYRQSLGQGLEFLIYFQGNSAPDKSGLPSDRFSAERTGGSVSTLTIQRTQQEDSAVYLCASSLAAGARYGYTFGSGTRLTVV.